Included here is one TCR beta chain sequence, with context. The sample comes from a study of cytomegalovirus exposure and HLA in healthy donors. Germline V gene data show CDR1 as SGHTA and CDR2 as FQGTGA. There are 18 residues in the CDR3. Trimming removed 1 base from V and 4 bases from J; junction bases left unmatched: 7. 13 Jbeta primers and 60 Vbeta primers were used for the PCR. TCRdb's copy holds only in-frame clones and misses some; the assay was immunoSEQ multiplex PCR. Among around 200,000 clones listed, about 80% were seen once. Specimen: PBMCs. V and J are TRBV7-3 and TRBJ2-1; TRBD2 matches 13 bases. The receptor's source is a middle-aged man in good health and CMV-seronegative. CDR3 in DNA: TGTGCCAGCAGCTTAAGGGGGACTAGCGGGACCCTTTACAATGAGCAGTTCTTC. Translating it yields CASSLRGTSGTLYNEQFF.